A selection of T cell receptor beta chains follows, all from one sample in a study of blood T cell repertoires in COVID-19. Only in-frame clones appear in the TCRdb table, and some are missing; sequencing was by immunoSEQ multiplex PCR. This sample has around 360,000 clones, with roughly 86% found just once. The sample taken for sequencing was PBMCs or T cells enriched from blood (not recorded which). These receptors were obtained from a man aged 35 to 55 in a cohort exposed to, infected with or recovered from COVID-19 (not recorded which). Both conserved end residues are part of each CDR3. The order of the fields is J gene, D gene, CDR3 length, V gene, clone size, CDR3 DNA, CDR3 protein. D genes are given only for firm matches. Some rows mark clone size as missing; the rest say once, few, many or name a class of expanded clone.

j_gene: TRBJ2-7
d_gene: .
len: 15
v_gene: TRBV6-5
abundance: .
CDR3nt: TGTGCCAGCAGGCAAGAGGGGGGGAGCTCCTACGAGCAGTACTTC
CDR3aa: CASRQEGGSSYEQYF

j_gene: TRBJ2-2
d_gene: TRBD2
len: 21
v_gene: TRBV19
abundance: .
CDR3nt: TGTGCCAGTAGAAGCCGTCCAGTCGGGACTAGCGGGAGGTACTACACCGGGGAGCTGTTTTTT
CDR3aa: CASRSRPVGTSGRYYTGELFF

j_gene: TRBJ1-2
d_gene: .
len: 14
v_gene: TRBV7-3
abundance: .
CDR3nt: TGTGCCAGCAGCCCGCAGGGGCAGGTTTATGGCTACACCTTC
CDR3aa: CASSPQGQVYGYTF

j_gene: TRBJ1-1
d_gene: TRBD1
len: 13
v_gene: TRBV7-2
abundance: .
CDR3nt: TGTGCCAGCAGCTCTACAGGGGCTTTGGAAGCTTTCTTT
CDR3aa: CASSSTGALEAFF

j_gene: TRBJ2-1
d_gene: TRBD2
len: 17
v_gene: TRBV4-2
abundance: .
CDR3nt: TGTGCCAGCAGCCAGGACGTAGCGGGAGGCGGGTACAATGAGCAGTTCTTC
CDR3aa: CASSQDVAGGGYNEQFF

j_gene: TRBJ2-3
d_gene: .
len: 17
v_gene: TRBV7-9
abundance: few
CDR3nt: TGTGCCAGCAGCCCCCCTCCGGGAGAAGGGAGCACAGATACGCAGTATTTT
CDR3aa: CASSPPPGEGSTDTQYF

j_gene: TRBJ2-2
d_gene: TRBD2
len: 16
v_gene: TRBV12-5
abundance: .
CDR3nt: TGTGCTAGTGGTCCGGGACTAGCGGGAGAGGTCGGGGAGCTGTTTTTT
CDR3aa: CASGPGLAGEVGELFF

j_gene: TRBJ1-1
d_gene: TRBD1
len: 15
v_gene: TRBV5-1
abundance: .
CDR3nt: TGCGCCAGCAGATCCCAGGGACAGGGCAACACTGAAGCTTTCTTT
CDR3aa: CASRSQGQGNTEAFF

j_gene: TRBJ1-1
d_gene: TRBD1
len: 16
v_gene: TRBV4-1
abundance: .
CDR3nt: TGCGCCAGCAGCCAAGTGCCGGGACAGGGGAACACTGAAGCTTTCTTT
CDR3aa: CASSQVPGQGNTEAFF

j_gene: TRBJ2-7
d_gene: TRBD2
len: 15
v_gene: TRBV6-5
abundance: .
CDR3nt: TGTGCCAGCAGTAGGATCGGGAGGGGGATTGGGGAGCAGTACTTC
CDR3aa: CASSRIGRGIGEQYF

j_gene: TRBJ2-7
d_gene: .
len: 15
v_gene: TRBV10-3
abundance: .
CDR3nt: TGTGCCATCAGTGATTCCTCGGAGACAGACTACGAGCAGTACTTC
CDR3aa: CAISDSSETDYEQYF

j_gene: TRBJ2-6
d_gene: .
len: 15
v_gene: TRBV6-1
abundance: .
CDR3nt: TGTGCCAGCAGTGAAGTGAGTTCTGGGGCCAACGTCCTGACTTTC
CDR3aa: CASSEVSSGANVLTF

j_gene: TRBJ2-4
d_gene: .
len: 13
v_gene: TRBV27
abundance: few
CDR3nt: TGTGCCAGCAGTTCTTATCACTCGAACATTCAGTACTTC
CDR3aa: CASSSYHSNIQYF

j_gene: TRBJ2-1
d_gene: TRBD2
len: 13
v_gene: TRBV9
abundance: few
CDR3nt: TGTGCCAGCAGCCCAAACTCCGGGACTAGCTCGCTCTTC
CDR3aa: CASSPNSGTSSLF

j_gene: TRBJ1-6
d_gene: .
len: 14
v_gene: TRBV6-1
abundance: .
CDR3nt: TGTGCCAGCAGTGATCATCTAGGCGGTTCACCCCTCCACTTT
CDR3aa: CASSDHLGGSPLHF

j_gene: TRBJ1-4
d_gene: .
len: 14
v_gene: TRBV6-5
abundance: .
CDR3nt: TGTGCCGCACAGGGTCTAAGGGGAACTCGAAAACTGTTTTTT
CDR3aa: CAAQGLRGTRKLFF

j_gene: TRBJ2-7
d_gene: TRBD1
len: 14
v_gene: TRBV19
abundance: .
CDR3nt: TGTGCCAGTCCTGGGACAGGGACCTCCTACGAGCAGTACTTC
CDR3aa: CASPGTGTSYEQYF

j_gene: TRBJ1-1
d_gene: .
len: 12
v_gene: TRBV28
abundance: .
CDR3nt: TGTGCCAGCAGTTTAAGGCGGAATGAAGCTTTCTTT
CDR3aa: CASSLRRNEAFF

j_gene: TRBJ2-7
d_gene: TRBD2
len: 15
v_gene: TRBV5-1
abundance: .
CDR3nt: TGCGCCAGCAGCTTGGGTGAGCTAGCGGTCTACGAGCAGTACTTC
CDR3aa: CASSLGELAVYEQYF

j_gene: TRBJ1-2
d_gene: TRBD1
len: 13
v_gene: TRBV12-3/TRBV12-4
abundance: .
CDR3nt: TGTGCCAGCGGACAGGGGGATGTCTATGGCTACACCTTC
CDR3aa: CASGQGDVYGYTF

j_gene: TRBJ1-2
d_gene: .
len: 16
v_gene: TRBV6-5
abundance: .
CDR3nt: TGTGCCAGCAGTTACACCACCCGAGGGGGGGACTATGGCTACACCTTC
CDR3aa: CASSYTTRGGDYGYTF

j_gene: TRBJ1-4
d_gene: .
len: 15
v_gene: TRBV15
abundance: .
CDR3nt: TGTGCCACCAGCAGATATACCAGAACGGGGGAAAAACTGTTTTTT
CDR3aa: CATSRYTRTGEKLFF

j_gene: TRBJ1-3
d_gene: TRBD1
len: 15
v_gene: TRBV10-3
abundance: once
CDR3nt: TGTGCCATCGGGTACTCGACAGGGGGTGGAAACACCATATATTTT
CDR3aa: CAIGYSTGGGNTIYF

j_gene: TRBJ1-1
d_gene: .
len: 14
v_gene: TRBV3-1/TRBV3-2
abundance: .
CDR3nt: TGTGCCAGCAGCCAAGATCAGGGTAACACTGAAGCTTTCTTT
CDR3aa: CASSQDQGNTEAFF

j_gene: TRBJ2-7
d_gene: .
len: 15
v_gene: TRBV9
abundance: .
CDR3nt: TGTGCCAGCAGCCAGGGACTCTTAAGCTCCTACGAGCAGTACTTC
CDR3aa: CASSQGLLSSYEQYF

j_gene: TRBJ2-5
d_gene: TRBD2
len: 16
v_gene: TRBV5-4
abundance: .
CDR3nt: TGTGCCAGCAGCTTTTCTAGCGGGAGCGCCCAAGAGACCCAGTACTTC
CDR3aa: CASSFSSGSAQETQYF

j_gene: TRBJ2-1
d_gene: TRBD2
len: 16
v_gene: TRBV9
abundance: .
CDR3nt: TGTGCCAGCAGCCCTCGGACTAGCGGGAGGGCCCATGAGCAGTTCTTC
CDR3aa: CASSPRTSGRAHEQFF

j_gene: TRBJ2-7
d_gene: .
len: 14
v_gene: TRBV4-1
abundance: few
CDR3nt: TGCGCCAGCAGCCAAGCTGAGAGCTCCTACGAGCAGTACTTC
CDR3aa: CASSQAESSYEQYF

j_gene: TRBJ1-1
d_gene: .
len: 13
v_gene: TRBV28
abundance: .
CDR3nt: TGTGCCAGCACTCGGACAGTGAACACTGAAGCTTTCTTT
CDR3aa: CASTRTVNTEAFF

j_gene: TRBJ1-1
d_gene: .
len: 15
v_gene: TRBV5-1
abundance: .
CDR3nt: TGCGCCAGCACCTCCCAGGCCGCAGGGGACACTGAAGCTTTCTTT
CDR3aa: CASTSQAAGDTEAFF

j_gene: TRBJ1-2
d_gene: .
len: 14
v_gene: TRBV9
abundance: .
CDR3nt: TGTGCCAGCAGCGTAGGTATTAACAACCTACCCCAGGCCTTC
CDR3aa: CASSVGINNLPQAF

j_gene: TRBJ1-4
d_gene: .
len: 12
v_gene: TRBV19
abundance: .
CDR3nt: TGTGCCAGTAGAGAGGGTAATGAAAAACTGTTTTTT
CDR3aa: CASREGNEKLFF

j_gene: TRBJ1-4
d_gene: .
len: 17
v_gene: TRBV9
abundance: once
CDR3nt: TGTGCCAGCAGCGTAGCACCGGGGGTACAGGGAGGGGGAAAACTGTTTTTT
CDR3aa: CASSVAPGVQGGGKLFF

j_gene: TRBJ2-3
d_gene: .
len: 13
v_gene: TRBV7-9
abundance: .
CDR3nt: TGTGCCAGCAGCTTCCAGAGCACAGATACGCAGTATTTT
CDR3aa: CASSFQSTDTQYF

j_gene: TRBJ1-2
d_gene: TRBD1
len: 14
v_gene: TRBV27
abundance: .
CDR3nt: TGTGCCAGCAGTCCCGCGGACAGGGGGGGTGGCTACACCTTC
CDR3aa: CASSPADRGGGYTF

j_gene: TRBJ2-7
d_gene: .
len: 13
v_gene: TRBV7-9
abundance: .
CDR3nt: TGTGCCAGCAGCTCCAACTTCATATACGAGCAGTACTTC
CDR3aa: CASSSNFIYEQYF

j_gene: TRBJ1-2
d_gene: .
len: 12
v_gene: TRBV13
abundance: .
CDR3nt: TGTGCCAGCAGCTTAGGTGGAGATGGCTACACCTTC
CDR3aa: CASSLGGDGYTF

j_gene: TRBJ1-5
d_gene: .
len: 13
v_gene: TRBV28
abundance: .
CDR3nt: TGTGCCAGCAGTTTATACAGGAATCAGCCCCAGCATTTT
CDR3aa: CASSLYRNQPQHF

j_gene: TRBJ2-5
d_gene: .
len: 16
v_gene: TRBV5-1
abundance: .
CDR3nt: TGCGCCAGCAGCTTGGCGGGGTTCCCCCGAGGAGAGACCCAGTACTTC
CDR3aa: CASSLAGFPRGETQYF

j_gene: TRBJ1-1
d_gene: .
len: 11
v_gene: TRBV29-1
abundance: .
CDR3nt: TGCAGCGGTTACCTCGGGAGGAAAGCTTTCTTT
CDR3aa: CSGYLGRKAFF

j_gene: TRBJ1-3
d_gene: .
len: 15
v_gene: TRBV7-9
abundance: .
CDR3nt: TGTGCCAGCAGCTTGGACATTAGCTCTGGAAACACCATATATTTT
CDR3aa: CASSLDISSGNTIYF

j_gene: TRBJ2-3
d_gene: .
len: 12
v_gene: TRBV28
abundance: .
CDR3nt: TGTGCCAGCAGTATCACAGGGGATACGCAGTATTTT
CDR3aa: CASSITGDTQYF